The 25 T cell receptor beta chains below were found in one sample sequenced in a study of somatic mutations in T cells in chronic GVHD. The repertoire was sequenced with immunoSEQ multiplex PCR; TCRdb's copy has only in-frame clones and lacks some. Among 12,000 to 15,000 clones listed, around 82% were seen once. Sequenced sample: Vbeta20-negative CD4+ T cells from blood. The source of these receptors is a male patient between 50 and 60 years old with chronic graft-versus-host disease. Some T cells here may be from the graft donor.

J is TRBJ1-6 and V is TRBV6-5; D is undetermined. The CDR3 has 13 amino acids. The germline V gene has CDR1 MNHEY and CDR2 SVGAGI. V was shortened by 10 bases and J by 2 bases, with 9 bases between the two germline ends. For the CDR3, the DNA is TGTGCCACCGGGGTCACCTATAATTCACCCCTCCACTTT. Translated, it gives CATGVTYNSPLHF.

This chain joins TRBV4-1 and TRBJ2-7; 7 nucleotides match TRBD1. Trimming cost V 8 bases and J 3 bases; bases outside gene matches: 10. Per the germline V gene, CDR1 is MGHRA and CDR2 is YSYEKL. This CDR3 region has 14 residues. CDR3 residues: CASRGGRGDYEQYF. CDR3 bases: TGCGCCAGCCGAGGGGGCCGGGGAGACTACGAGCAGTACTTC.

The chain carries TRBV19 and TRBJ2-7, with TRBD1 matching over 9 bases. Germline-derived CDR1 and CDR2 are LNHDA and SQIVND (reference sequence). CDR3 length: 16 residues. V shed 0 bases and J 2 bases; nucleotides not matched to a gene: 5. This CDR3 is CASSIDAGTGTYEQYF. The CDR3 nucleotides read TGTGCCAGTAGTATAGATGCCGGGACAGGGACCTACGAGCAGTACTTC.

The chain uses TRBV10-3 and TRBJ1-2; D is undetermined. V dropped 4 bases and J dropped 3 bases, with 9 bases sitting between them. Germline CDR1 is ENHRY and CDR2 is SYGVKD. This CDR3 has 13 residues. This CDR3 is CAISVSADYGYTF. The CDR3 DNA sequence: TGTGCCATCAGTGTTTCGGCGGACTATGGCTACACCTTC.

The chain has TRBV19 and TRBJ1-1; a possible D gene is TRBD1 (6 bases). The CDR3 sequence is 14 residues long. The germline V gene encodes CDR1 LNHDA and CDR2 SQIVND (reference sequence). V gave up 1 base and J gave up 5 bases, with 11 bases separating them. The CDR3 region is CASSIGGRGTEAFF. CDR3 nucleotide sequence: TGTGCCAGTAGTATAGGGGGGCGAGGAACTGAAGCTTTCTTT.

The J gene is TRBJ2-3, the V gene TRBV4-1; TRBD2 matches at 9 bases. The V and J ends lost 4 bases and 1 base, in that order; junction bases with no gene match: 0. Germline V gene sequence: CDR1 MGHRA, CDR2 YSYEKL. This CDR3 region has 14 residues. The CDR3 bases are TGCGCCAGCAGCCGACTAGCGGGCACAGATACGCAGTATTTT. Translation: CASSRLAGTDTQYF.

The chain employs TRBV5-5 and TRBJ1-4, with 8 bases identical to TRBD1. The CDR3 extends over 17 amino acids. Trimming removed 3 bases from V and 7 bases from J; junction bases left unmatched: 14. CDR1 and CDR2 from the germline V gene are SGHKS and YYEKEE (reference sequence). DNA of the CDR3: TGTGCCAGCAGCTCAACCTCAGGGGGCGCATGGGTTGAAAAACTGTTTTTT. Protein sequence: CASSSTSGGAWVEKLFF.

As for this clone: The sample holds other DNA sequences that translate to the same CDR3. The gene calls are TRBV25-1 and TRBJ2-2; tentative D call: TRBD2 (5 bases). In germline, CDR1 is MGHDK, CDR2 SYGVNS. This CDR3 is 15 amino acids long. The V end was cut by 6 bases, the J end by 1 base, with 12 bases between. The CDR3 loop reads CASSPPGGNTGELFF. CDR3 DNA: TGTGCCAGCAGCCCCCCCGGAGGGAACACCGGGGAGCTGTTTTTT. Combining the CDR3 with reference TRBV25-1 and TRBJ2-2 gives the whole variable domain EADIYQTPRYLVIGTGKKITLECSQTMGHDKMYWYQQDPGMELHLIHYSYGVNSTEKGDLSSESTVSRIRTEHFPLTLESARPSHTSQYLCASSPPGGNTGELFFGEGSRLTVL.

The chain joins TRBV6-6 to TRBJ2-5; D is unresolved. Germline V gene data show CDR1 as MNHNY and CDR2 as SVGAGI (reference sequence). V lost 5 bases to trimming and J lost 4 bases, with 8 bases between them. The CDR3 sequence is 12 residues long. CDR3 sequence: CASSPRPETQYF. The CDR3 nucleotides are TGTGCCAGCAGTCCCCGTCCAGAGACCCAGTACTTC.

V is TRBV7-2 and J is TRBJ2-2; 11 bases agree with TRBD2. This CDR3 spans 16 amino acids. Germline CDR1 is SGHTA and CDR2 is FQGNSA. The J segment lost 4 bases and the V segment lost 5 bases, leaving 6 bases of the junction unmatched. The CDR3 loop reads CASSQVLAGVTGELFF. The CDR3 region has the DNA TGTGCCAGCAGCCAAGTACTAGCGGGGGTCACCGGGGAGCTGTTTTTT. Looking up the rest from reference TRBV7-2 and TRBJ2-2 gives the full variable domain: GAGVSQSPSNKVTEKGKDVELRCDPISGHTALYWYRQSLGQGLEFLIYFQGNSAPDKSGLPSDRFSAERTGGSVSTLTIQRTQQEDSAVYLCASSQVLAGVTGELFFGEGSRLTVL.

The count of this clone is one. The rearrangement links TRBV19 to TRBJ1-6; TRBD1 matches at 9 bases. CDR3 length equals 15 residues. From germline, CDR1 is LNHDA and CDR2 SQIVND (reference sequence). J was trimmed by 9 bases and V by 5 bases; bases with no gene match: 8. This CDR3 is CASSPDRGIGSPLHF. The CDR3 nucleotides are TGTGCCAGTAGTCCAGACAGGGGGATAGGTTCACCCCTCCACTTT.

The chain employs TRBV7-2 and TRBJ2-1; 11 bases agree with TRBD1. V was clipped by 8 bases and J by 4 bases; unmatched bases: 13. The CDR3 spans 17 residues. Germline-derived CDR1 and CDR2 are SGHTA and FQGNSA. CDR3 loop: CASAAQGGTGGYNEQFF. CDR3 in DNA: TGTGCCAGCGCAGCTCAGGGAGGGACAGGGGGGTACAATGAGCAGTTCTTC.

This clone was seen a single time. V is TRBV2 and J is TRBJ1-1; maybe TRBD1 (5 bases). Germline assignment: CDR1 SNHLY and CDR2 FYNNEI. The V end lost 7 bases, the J end lost 3 bases, and 12 bases lay between the germline ends. The CDR3 contains 13 residues. Here the CDR3 DNA reads TGTGCCAGCACCGAAGAACAGGACACTGAAGCTTTCTTT. It is translated as CASTEEQDTEAFF.

V is TRBV9 and J is TRBJ2-3; TRBD2 matches at 10 bases. The CDR3 extends over 17 amino acids. Losses at the gene ends were 0 bases for V and 5 bases for J; bases not matched to a gene: 9. Germline V CDR1 and CDR2: SGDLS, YYNGEE. CDR3 nucleotide sequence: TGTGCCAGCAGCGTAGGTGCTAGCGGGAGAGGGAGAGATACGCAGTATTTT. Translated: CASSVGASGRGRDTQYF.

The chain recombines TRBV5-6 with TRBJ1-4; no reliable D call. Trimming removed 4 bases at V and 6 bases at J, with 10 bases between. CDR3 length: 13 residues. The V gene's germline CDR1 is SGHDT and CDR2 YYEEEE. DNA for the CDR3: TGTGCCAGCAGCAAGAACATCTATGAAAAACTGTTTTTT. Its translation: CASSKNIYEKLFF.

The chain joins TRBV2 to TRBJ1-2; tentatively, D is TRBD1 (6 bases). CDR1 SNHLY and CDR2 FYNNEI come from the germline V gene. This CDR3 is 16 amino acids long. Deletions cut 4 bases from V and 4 bases from J, with 19 bases between. CDR3: CASSVPSDRSGYGYTF. In nucleotides, the CDR3 is TGTGCCAGCAGTGTCCCCTCCGACAGGTCGGGCTATGGCTACACCTTC.

V is TRBV18 and J is TRBJ2-2; D remains unclear. The CDR3 length is 16 residues. The germline gives CDR1 KGHSH, CDR2 LQKENI. Trimming removed 5 bases at V and 2 bases at J, with 15 bases between. The CDR3 bases are TGTGCCAGCTCAGCCCGGCAGGCCCTCAACACCGGGGAGCTGTTTTTT. Translated, it gives CASSARQALNTGELFF.

Regarding this clone: This sample includes further DNA sequences coding for the same CDR3. This chain connects TRBV28 to TRBJ1-2; 12 bases align to TRBD1. This CDR3 is built from 14 residues. Looked up from germline, CDR1 is MDHEN and CDR2 is SYDVKM. The V and J ends lost 6 bases and 8 bases, in that order; junction bases with no gene match: 7. The CDR3 DNA sequence: TGTGCCAGCAGCCTGGGACAGGGGGCGGGGGGCTACACCTTC. It specifies CASSLGQGAGGYTF.

This chain links TRBV2 with TRBJ1-4, with D uncertain. CDR3 length: 13 residues. CDR1 and CDR2 (germline): SNHLY, FYNNEI. The V end was cut by 6 bases, the J end by 8 bases, with 13 bases between. CDR3 nucleotides: TGTGCCAGCAGGGTAGATTCTTGGGAAAAACTGTTTTTT. Amino acid sequence: CASRVDSWEKLFF.

The chain combines TRBV7-2 with TRBJ2-7; D may be TRBD2 (5 bases). CDR1 and CDR2 (germline): SGHTA, FQGNSA. V dropped 1 base and J dropped 2 bases, with 12 bases sitting between them. The CDR3 runs to 15 residues. The CDR3 here is CASSLGPADTYEQYF. DNA for the CDR3: TGTGCCAGCAGCTTAGGGCCAGCGGATACCTACGAGCAGTACTTC. The whole variable domain, remainder taken from reference TRBV7-2 and TRBJ2-7, is GAGVSQSPSNKVTEKGKDVELRCDPISGHTALYWYRQSLGQGLEFLIYFQGNSAPDKSGLPSDRFSAERTGGSVSTLTIQRTQQEDSAVYLCASSLGPADTYEQYFGPGTRLTVT.

The chain is built from TRBV6-6 and TRBJ2-1, with D tentatively TRBD1 (5 bases). Per the germline V gene, CDR1 is MNHNY and CDR2 is SVGAGI (reference sequence). Trimming shortened V by 6 bases and J by 9 bases, and 12 bases separated the two germline ends. CDR3 length: 12 amino acids. In nucleotides, the CDR3 is TGTGCCAGCAGATCCCAGGGTGGTGAGCAGTTCTTC. This sequence encodes CASRSQGGEQFF.

The rearrangement joins TRBV29-1 to TRBJ2-5, with D unclear. This CDR3 contains 13 residues. The germline CDR1 and CDR2 sequences are SQVTM and ANQGSEA. Trimming removed 4 bases at V and 1 base at J, with 10 bases between. CDR3 amino acids: CSVVFPVQETQYF. Written as DNA, the CDR3 is TGCAGCGTTGTTTTCCCAGTCCAAGAGACCCAGTACTTC. Supplemented by reference TRBV29-1 and TRBJ2-5, the full variable domain reads SAVISQKPSRDICQRGTSLTIQCQVDSQVTMMFWYRQQPGQSLTLIATANQGSEATYESGFVIDKFPISRPNLTFSTLTVSNMSPEDSSIYLCSVVFPVQETQYFGPGTRLLVL.

J is TRBJ1-5 and V is TRBV7-2; D remains unclear. V was shortened by 1 base and J by 5 bases, with 3 bases between the two germline ends. The CDR3 covers 12 residues. Germline CDR1 reads SGHTA; CDR2 reads FQGNSA. The CDR3, as DNA: TGTGCCAGCAGCTTAGTAGATCAGCCCCAGCATTTT. It yields the protein CASSLVDQPQHF.

V gene TRBV4-2 combines with J gene TRBJ1-4; 8 bases line up with TRBD1. Unmatched junction bases numbered 13, after V lost 7 bases and J lost 0 bases. The germline V gene encodes CDR1 LGHNA and CDR2 YNFKEQ. The CDR3 consists of 18 residues. As DNA, the CDR3 is TGTGCCAGCAACCCCGGGGCAGGGGGCCTAGCAACTAATGAAAAACTGTTTTTT. Translating it yields CASNPGAGGLATNEKLFF.

The sample holds one count of this clone. This chain connects TRBV19 to TRBJ1-3, with D hard to call. Deletions cut 3 bases from V and 4 bases from J, with 4 bases between. The CDR3 loop spans 12 amino acids. Germline values: CDR1 LNHDA, CDR2 SQIVND (reference sequence). The CDR3 bases are TGTGCCAGTAGTATCCTGGGAAACACCATATATTTT. This codes for CASSILGNTIYF.